This T cell receptor beta chain is from a study of human T cells and chemical hapten exposure (dated by TCRdb to the early 2020s). Regarding the research as a whole: For sensitization, 2% DPC in acetone was applied to an approximately 2 cm by approximately 2 cm area of upper inner arm skin. Throughout the roughly 25-week study period, patients were also given weekly therapeutic DPC doses on the scalp. Patch testing was performed on the upper back with Finn chambers containing 0.01% DPC, and the patch tests were scored after 6 days according to International Contact Dermatitis Research Group standards. Alopecia areata with under or over 50% scalp involvement, alopecia totalis and alopecia universalis were represented in the patient cohort, which was mostly female. Libraries were pooled for sequencing, and per-sample TCR yields varied mainly because of small differences in library volumes within the pool. The study tracked peripheral blood TCR repertoire changes in vivo during primary and secondary sensitization to the hapten diphenylcyclopropenone (DPC) in alopecia patients. Blood samples were taken from patients before sensitization (week 0) and at 2, 6 and about 24 weeks after DPC sensitization. About 28 alopecia patients gave blood for TCR sequencing at one to four time points (pre-sensitization, 2, 6 and 24 weeks). On the study overall, not on this receptor specifically: All patients had alopecia, a presumed autoimmune disease, so their immune response might differ from that of healthy individuals. After repeated subsampling, the strength of the expansion versus patch-test correlation and the threshold at which it became significant changed. DPC sensitization did not change how many TCRs were above 1 in 1000 frequency, and no evidence was found of alterations in global repertoire structure. The number of PT1 expanded TCRs positively correlated with patch test score, significant at thresholds 8, 16 and 32 but not 4. Significantly more large CDR3 similarity clusters were formed by expanded TCRs than by pre-sensitization or healthy control sets, consistent with antigen-driven responses.

The time point label here, explained by the study, means: patch test 1, 2 weeks after DPC sensitization. Explained via the paper, the treatment or condition label denotes: therapeutic diphenylcyclopropenone sensitization with weekly scalp DPC. Blood at each patch-test visit was drawn before the patch test was applied. Eligible patients were aged 18 to 70, diagnosed with alopecia, deemed suitable for DPC therapy, and excluded if pregnant. Total RNA was isolated from unfractionated whole blood collected in Tempus Blood RNA tubes. The CDR3 numbers 14 residues from cysteine through phenylalanine. Solely the CDR3 DNA is kept, with 42 bases framed from the first base. Trimming removed 4 bases from V and 0 bases from J, leaving 6 bases between the germline ends. In the germline V gene (reference sequence), CDR1 corresponds to LGHDT and CDR2 to YNNKEL. A word on this clonotype: Its cognate antigen has yet to be identified. Base qualities are not at hand, and no much larger clone is one base apart.

Library method: RACE. Sequencer: NextSeq 500. During library preparation, unique molecular identifiers were attached to individual cDNA molecules so that TCRs could be counted quantitatively and reproducibly. From each blood RNA sample, both TCR alpha and TCR beta chains were sequenced. Per the authors' processing: A median of approximately 100,000 TCRs per sample was observed, with a range of about 20,000 to 700,000. V, J and CDR3 annotation of the TCR reads was carried out using the Decombinator software suite. To make PS versus PT1 abundance plots, every sample was subsampled to the same number of TCRs (28,000). TCRs were defined as expanded if absent before sensitization and observed at least eight times at the 2-week time point. TCRdb reprocessing: public reads trimmed at Q25 with fastp, clones called with MiXCR, in-frame beta chains kept. Every CDR3 protein is listed once, alongside the most common genes and DNA of its rows. None of the V and J calls come from the authors' own analysis; TCRdb made them. The sample profile shows tens of thousands of distinct CDR3 sequences; 32% of them were found once. Together, the top ten hold 7.5% to 10% of the sample.

The sequence is built from TRBV3-1 and TRBJ1-4, with an unclear D gene assignment. This clonotype was obtained from a man aged 35-49 years with alopecia areata. Some clones in this sample may be carry-over from other donors' samples. Source: whole blood, taken in connection with sensitization to the hapten diphenylcyclopropenone (DPC). The sequenced DNA is TGTGCCAGCAGCCTCCCAGCAACTAATGAAAAACTGTTTTTT. This sequence encodes CASSLPATNEKLFF.